A selection of T cell receptor beta chains follows, all from one sample in a study of cytomegalovirus exposure and HLA in healthy donors. TCRdb keeps only in-frame clones here, not all; method: immunoSEQ multiplex PCR. The repertoire holds around 85,000 clones, with over 65% as singletons. The sample was PBMCs. All receptors come from a man in his thirties or forties in good health and CMV-seropositive. CDR3s include the opening cysteine and the closing phenylalanine or tryptophan. D genes are given only for firm matches. Expanded clones get a size class; other rows say once, few or many, or leave the size out.

d_gene: TRBD1
abundance: few
v_gene: TRBV6-1
j_gene: TRBJ2-1
CDR3nt: TGTGCCAGCAGTGGAGGGACAGGGGTTGCCTACAATGAGCAGTTCTTC
CDR3aa: CASSGGTGVAYNEQFF

d_gene: .
abundance: .
v_gene: TRBV7-3
j_gene: TRBJ1-1
CDR3nt: TGTGCCAGCAGCTTATCAGGGAACACTGAAGCTTTCTTT
CDR3aa: CASSLSGNTEAFF

d_gene: .
abundance: .
v_gene: TRBV6-5
j_gene: TRBJ1-5
CDR3nt: TGTGCCAGCAGTTACTCTGTCAGGGGCAATCAGCCCCAGAATTTT
CDR3aa: CASSYSVRGNQPQNF

d_gene: TRBD1
abundance: .
v_gene: TRBV15
j_gene: TRBJ2-7
CDR3nt: TGTGCCACCAGCGGAGGGACAGGGAGTTACGAGCAGTACTTC
CDR3aa: CATSGGTGSYEQYF

d_gene: .
abundance: .
v_gene: TRBV4-1
j_gene: TRBJ2-7
CDR3nt: TGCGCCAGCAGCCAAGATTATAGCTACGAGCAGTACTTC
CDR3aa: CASSQDYSYEQYF

d_gene: .
abundance: few
v_gene: TRBV2
j_gene: TRBJ2-7
CDR3nt: TGTGCCAGCAGGTGGACAGTGAACTACGAGCAGTACTTC
CDR3aa: CASRWTVNYEQYF

d_gene: .
abundance: once
v_gene: TRBV30
j_gene: TRBJ2-2
CDR3nt: TGTGCCTGGTTGCCTGGTAGCCGGGCCGGGGAGCTGTTTTTT
CDR3aa: CAWLPGSRAGELFF

d_gene: .
abundance: few
v_gene: TRBV5-6
j_gene: TRBJ1-5
CDR3nt: TGTGCCAGCAGCTTGGGGGACACCGGCAATCAGCCCCAGCATTTT
CDR3aa: CASSLGDTGNQPQHF

d_gene: TRBD1
abundance: .
v_gene: TRBV7-8
j_gene: TRBJ1-5
CDR3nt: TGTGCCAGCAGCTGGTCAGGGGGAAGCAATCAGCCCCAGCATTTT
CDR3aa: CASSWSGGSNQPQHF

d_gene: .
abundance: .
v_gene: TRBV7-3
j_gene: TRBJ2-2
CDR3nt: TGTGCCAGCAGCTTAAGCCCCCGGGGGAACACCGGGGAGCTGTTTTTT
CDR3aa: CASSLSPRGNTGELFF

d_gene: TRBD1
abundance: once
v_gene: TRBV5-4
j_gene: TRBJ2-2
CDR3nt: TGTGCCAGCAGCTTCGGACAGGGGAAGACCGGGGAGCTGTTTTTT
CDR3aa: CASSFGQGKTGELFF

d_gene: .
abundance: .
v_gene: TRBV21-1
j_gene: TRBJ1-2
CDR3nt: TGTGCCAGCACCCCCGCGGGGAGGGGCTACACCTTC
CDR3aa: CASTPAGRGYTF

d_gene: TRBD2
abundance: .
v_gene: TRBV30
j_gene: TRBJ2-1
CDR3nt: TGTGCCTGGAGTAGAGGGCTAGCGGGTTACAATGAGCAGTTCTTC
CDR3aa: CAWSRGLAGYNEQFF

d_gene: TRBD1
abundance: once
v_gene: TRBV15
j_gene: TRBJ1-4
CDR3nt: TGTGCCACCAGCAGAGATCAGGGGGCGATGCTTAATGAAAAACTGTTTTTT
CDR3aa: CATSRDQGAMLNEKLFF

d_gene: .
abundance: .
v_gene: TRBV27
j_gene: TRBJ2-2
CDR3nt: TGTGCCAGCAGTTTAACCAGGGAGGTCGGGGAGCTGTTTTTT
CDR3aa: CASSLTREVGELFF

d_gene: TRBD1
abundance: .
v_gene: TRBV9
j_gene: TRBJ1-1
CDR3nt: TGTGCCAGCAGCCAACAACCCGGGGGACAGGGATTCGGGAACACTGAAGCTTTCTTT
CDR3aa: CASSQQPGGQGFGNTEAFF

d_gene: TRBD1
abundance: .
v_gene: TRBV2
j_gene: TRBJ2-2
CDR3nt: TGTGCCAGCAGTGAGCGGGACAGGGGAACCGGGGAGCTGTTTTTT
CDR3aa: CASSERDRGTGELFF

d_gene: TRBD1
abundance: few
v_gene: TRBV11-3
j_gene: TRBJ2-7
CDR3nt: TGTGCCAGCAGCCTGCTGGCACCCAGGGGGCCCTACGAGCAGTACTTC
CDR3aa: CASSLLAPRGPYEQYF

d_gene: .
abundance: .
v_gene: TRBV6-1
j_gene: TRBJ1-3
CDR3nt: TGTGCCAGCCAACAGGGTCCCCTCTCTGGAAACACCATATATTTT
CDR3aa: CASQQGPLSGNTIYF

d_gene: TRBD1
abundance: .
v_gene: TRBV7-9
j_gene: TRBJ2-7
CDR3nt: TGTGCCAGCAACACAGGGGACGGGATTTACTACGAGCAGTACTTC
CDR3aa: CASNTGDGIYYEQYF

d_gene: .
abundance: .
v_gene: TRBV10-3
j_gene: TRBJ1-6
CDR3nt: TGTGCCATCAGTGAGTCGCAGAATTCACCCCTCCACTTT
CDR3aa: CAISESQNSPLHF

d_gene: TRBD2
abundance: .
v_gene: TRBV7-8
j_gene: TRBJ2-5
CDR3nt: TGTGCCAGCAGCTGGGGGGACGGACTAGCGGAGTACCAAGAGACCCAGTACTTC
CDR3aa: CASSWGDGLAEYQETQYF

d_gene: .
abundance: .
v_gene: TRBV7-9
j_gene: TRBJ1-5
CDR3nt: TGTGCCAGCAGCTTACAGGGGTTTCAGCCCCAGCATTTT
CDR3aa: CASSLQGFQPQHF

d_gene: TRBD1
abundance: many
v_gene: TRBV4-3
j_gene: TRBJ1-5
CDR3nt: TGCGCCAGCAGCCAAGATAGGACAGGCCTGAGCAATCAGCCCCAGCATTTT
CDR3aa: CASSQDRTGLSNQPQHF

d_gene: .
abundance: .
v_gene: TRBV9
j_gene: TRBJ2-7
CDR3nt: TGTGCCAGCAGCCCAGAGGGCTTAGCCATCTACGAGCAGTACTTC
CDR3aa: CASSPEGLAIYEQYF

d_gene: .
abundance: .
v_gene: TRBV27
j_gene: TRBJ2-1
CDR3nt: TGTGCCAGCAGTTATGACAGTTACAATGAGCAGTTCTTC
CDR3aa: CASSYDSYNEQFF

d_gene: TRBD1
abundance: .
v_gene: TRBV5-1
j_gene: TRBJ1-2
CDR3nt: TGCGCCAGCAGCCCAGGAGACAGGGTATTTGGAAATGGCTACACCTTC
CDR3aa: CASSPGDRVFGNGYTF

d_gene: TRBD2
abundance: .
v_gene: TRBV11-2
j_gene: TRBJ2-3
CDR3nt: TGTGCCAGCAGCTTAGTGTCCCTAGCGGGGGGCCTCGATACGCAGTATTTT
CDR3aa: CASSLVSLAGGLDTQYF

d_gene: .
abundance: .
v_gene: TRBV29-1
j_gene: TRBJ1-1
CDR3nt: TGCGGCACGGGATTGGGCACTGAAGCTTTCTTT
CDR3aa: CGTGLGTEAFF

d_gene: TRBD1
abundance: .
v_gene: TRBV9
j_gene: TRBJ2-2
CDR3nt: TGTGCCAGCAGCGTGGACAGGGTCGACACCGGGGAGCTGTTTTTT
CDR3aa: CASSVDRVDTGELFF

d_gene: TRBD1
abundance: medium-sized
v_gene: TRBV2
j_gene: TRBJ2-7
CDR3nt: TGTGCCAGCAGTACCGGGACAGGGTTCGACGAGCAGTACTTC
CDR3aa: CASSTGTGFDEQYF

d_gene: TRBD1
abundance: few
v_gene: TRBV6-5
j_gene: TRBJ1-4
CDR3nt: TGTGCCAGCAGGGGATGGACAGGGGATGAAAAACTGTTTTTT
CDR3aa: CASRGWTGDEKLFF

d_gene: TRBD1
abundance: .
v_gene: TRBV25-1
j_gene: TRBJ2-5
CDR3nt: TGTGCCAGCAGTGAAGGGGACAGGGGGCGAGAGACCCAGTACTTC
CDR3aa: CASSEGDRGRETQYF

d_gene: .
abundance: .
v_gene: TRBV21-1
j_gene: TRBJ2-1
CDR3nt: TGTGCCAGCAGCCGACGCTCAAGGGAGGGGAGCTCCTACAATGAGCAGTTCTTC
CDR3aa: CASSRRSREGSSYNEQFF

d_gene: TRBD1
abundance: .
v_gene: TRBV7-9
j_gene: TRBJ1-1
CDR3nt: TGTGCCAGCAGCCATCCCGGACAGGTGGTTCCTGAAGCTTTCTTT
CDR3aa: CASSHPGQVVPEAFF

d_gene: .
abundance: .
v_gene: TRBV6-6
j_gene: TRBJ2-2
CDR3nt: TGTGCCAGCAGTCTCGAGGCCGGGGAGCTGTTTTTT
CDR3aa: CASSLEAGELFF

d_gene: .
abundance: .
v_gene: TRBV5-1
j_gene: TRBJ2-5
CDR3nt: TGCGCCAGCAGCTTGGACCTAGTCGAAGAGACCCAGTACTTC
CDR3aa: CASSLDLVEETQYF

d_gene: TRBD1
abundance: .
v_gene: TRBV5-1
j_gene: TRBJ1-4
CDR3nt: TGCGCCAGCAGCTTGGGGACAGGGAATGAAAAACTGTTTTTT
CDR3aa: CASSLGTGNEKLFF

d_gene: .
abundance: .
v_gene: TRBV11-3
j_gene: TRBJ2-2
CDR3nt: TGTGCCAGCAGCCTCTCGGGACAGAACACCGGGGAGCTGTTTTTT
CDR3aa: CASSLSGQNTGELFF

d_gene: TRBD1
abundance: .
v_gene: TRBV6-6
j_gene: TRBJ1-5
CDR3nt: TGTGCCAGCAGTTTCCCGACAGGGGTCGGGAATCAGCCCCAGCATTTT
CDR3aa: CASSFPTGVGNQPQHF

d_gene: .
abundance: .
v_gene: TRBV5-1
j_gene: TRBJ2-7
CDR3nt: TGCGCCAGCAGTTCCGTAACAGGGTCCCACGAGCAGTACTTC
CDR3aa: CASSSVTGSHEQYF

d_gene: TRBD2
abundance: .
v_gene: TRBV2
j_gene: TRBJ2-3
CDR3nt: TGTGCCAGCAGTCCTGTAGCGGGAGTAGGAGATACGCAGTATTTT
CDR3aa: CASSPVAGVGDTQYF

d_gene: .
abundance: .
v_gene: TRBV2
j_gene: TRBJ2-3
CDR3nt: TGTGCCAGCAGTGACTACACAGATACGCAGTATTTT
CDR3aa: CASSDYTDTQYF

d_gene: .
abundance: .
v_gene: TRBV18
j_gene: TRBJ2-7
CDR3nt: TGTGCCAGCTCCCCTAACCGGGAGCTGTACGAGCAGTACTTC
CDR3aa: CASSPNRELYEQYF

d_gene: TRBD2
abundance: few
v_gene: TRBV11-2
j_gene: TRBJ2-2
CDR3nt: TGTGCCAGCAGTCCGGGACTAGCGTACACCGGGGAGCTGTTTTTT
CDR3aa: CASSPGLAYTGELFF

d_gene: .
abundance: .
v_gene: TRBV6-5
j_gene: TRBJ1-2
CDR3nt: TGTGCCAGCAGTTACTCCGGACAGCCGGCGGGCTATGGCTACACCTTC
CDR3aa: CASSYSGQPAGYGYTF

d_gene: .
abundance: few
v_gene: TRBV9
j_gene: TRBJ2-3
CDR3nt: TGTGCCAGCAGCGCCGGGAACCAGGGGGATACGCAGTATTTT
CDR3aa: CASSAGNQGDTQYF

d_gene: TRBD1
abundance: .
v_gene: TRBV6-5
j_gene: TRBJ2-3
CDR3nt: TGTGCCAGCAGCTCTCTCGGGACAGGTTTAGATACGCAGTATTTT
CDR3aa: CASSSLGTGLDTQYF

d_gene: .
abundance: .
v_gene: TRBV30
j_gene: TRBJ1-5
CDR3nt: TGTGCCTGGGGATTAGGAGACAATCAGCCCCAGCATTTT
CDR3aa: CAWGLGDNQPQHF

d_gene: .
abundance: .
v_gene: TRBV6-4
j_gene: TRBJ1-5
CDR3nt: TGTGCCAGCAGTATACAGGGAGGGAGCAATCAGCCCCAGCATTTT
CDR3aa: CASSIQGGSNQPQHF

d_gene: .
abundance: .
v_gene: TRBV2
j_gene: TRBJ2-3
CDR3nt: TGTGCCAGCAGTGTGGGCCCCACAGATACGCAGTATTTT
CDR3aa: CASSVGPTDTQYF

d_gene: TRBD1
abundance: .
v_gene: TRBV28
j_gene: TRBJ2-1
CDR3nt: TGTGCCAGCAGTCCTCCGACAGGGTACAATGAGCAGTTCTTC
CDR3aa: CASSPPTGYNEQFF

d_gene: TRBD1
abundance: .
v_gene: TRBV5-4
j_gene: TRBJ2-7
CDR3nt: TGTGCCAGCAGCCCGGAAGGGACAGGGGACGAGCAGTACTTC
CDR3aa: CASSPEGTGDEQYF